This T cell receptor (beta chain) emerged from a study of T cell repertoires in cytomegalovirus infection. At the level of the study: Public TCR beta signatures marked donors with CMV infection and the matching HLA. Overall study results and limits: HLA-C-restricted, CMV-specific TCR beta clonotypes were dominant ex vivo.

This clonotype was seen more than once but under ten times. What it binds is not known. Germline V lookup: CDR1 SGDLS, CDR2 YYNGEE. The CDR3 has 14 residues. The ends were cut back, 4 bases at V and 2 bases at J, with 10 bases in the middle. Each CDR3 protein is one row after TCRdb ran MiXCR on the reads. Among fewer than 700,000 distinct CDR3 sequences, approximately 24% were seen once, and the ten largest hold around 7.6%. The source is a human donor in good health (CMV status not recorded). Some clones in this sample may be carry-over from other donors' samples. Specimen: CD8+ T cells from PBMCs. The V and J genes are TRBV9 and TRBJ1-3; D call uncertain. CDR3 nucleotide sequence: TGTGCCAGCAGCACGAACCGGGCTGGAAACACCATATATTTT. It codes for CASSTNRAGNTIYF.